The 23 T cell receptor beta chains below come from one sample, sequenced in a study of blood T cell repertoires in COVID-19. Measured with immunoSEQ multiplex PCR; TCRdb has only the in-frame clones, and not every one. Of more than 40,000 clones detected, roughly nine tenths appear once; the ten largest clones hold about 4.3%. Specimen: peripheral blood. The origin of the receptors is a man in his 60s with acute or convalescent COVID-19.

The table lists this clone with a count of one. The V call is TRBV9, the J call TRBJ2-3; TRBD2 matches at 8 bases. The J segment lost 5 bases and the V segment lost 3 bases, leaving 5 bases of the junction unmatched. Germline loops: CDR1 SGDLS, CDR2 YYNGEE. This CDR3 is 14 amino acids long. In DNA form, the CDR3 reads TGTGCCAGCAGCGGAGCGGGGGCGGGAGATACGCAGTATTTT. As protein: CASSGAGAGDTQYF. The whole variable domain, remainder taken from reference TRBV9 and TRBJ2-3, is DSGVTQTPKHLITATGQRVTLRCSPRSGDLSVYWYQQSLDQGLQFLIQYYNGEERAKGNILERFSAQQFPDLHSELNLSSLELGDSALYFCASSGAGAGDTQYFGPGTRLTVL.

The V and J genes are TRBV9 and TRBJ2-3; 8 bases are shared with TRBD2. Trimming removed 3 bases from V and 2 bases from J; junction bases left unmatched: 8. The CDR3 is made up of 16 amino acids. The germline V gene encodes CDR1 SGDLS and CDR2 YYNGEE. The CDR3 spells CASSGVSSGFTDTQYF. For the CDR3, the DNA is TGTGCCAGCAGCGGGGTGTCTAGCGGGTTCACAGATACGCAGTATTTT.

The rearrangement joins TRBV4-3 to TRBJ1-5, with TRBD1 identical over 7 bases. CDR3 length: 17 amino acids. CDR1 is LGHNA and CDR2 is YSLEER in the germline V gene. J gave up 6 bases and V 0 bases, and 11 bases lay outside the gene matches. CDR3 residues: CASSQDWGQPSSQPQHF. CDR3 coding DNA: TGCGCCAGCAGCCAAGATTGGGGACAGCCTTCGAGTCAGCCCCAGCATTTT.

The chain links TRBV2 to TRBJ2-5; no definite D call. Germline CDR1 is SNHLY and CDR2 is FYNNEI. Between the trimmed V and J ends, which lost 3 bases and 1 base, there was a span of 6 bases. This CDR3 is 13 amino acids long. The CDR3 spells CASSDEIQETQYF. CDR3 nucleotide sequence: TGTGCCAGCAGTGACGAGATCCAAGAGACCCAGTACTTC.

The CDR3 protein is CASSPGWTGVLTNEKLFF. CDR3 DNA: TGTGCCAGCAGCCCTGGATGGACAGGGGTCTTAACTAATGAAAAACTGTTTTTT. The V and J genes are TRBV7-9 and TRBJ1-4, with TRBD1 identical over 9 bases. Losses at the gene ends were 5 bases for V and 1 base for J; bases not matched to a gene: 11. Germline V gives CDR1 SEHNR, CDR2 FQNEAQ (reference sequence). The CDR3 is made up of 18 amino acids.

V is TRBV7-2 and J is TRBJ2-1; 12 positions match TRBD2. V was clipped by 3 bases and J by 0 bases; unmatched bases: 6. Looked up from germline, CDR1 is SGHTA and CDR2 is FQGNSA. CDR3 length equals 18 residues. CDR3 amino acids: CASSFLLAGGDSYNEQFF. CDR3 coding DNA: TGTGCCAGCAGCTTTTTACTAGCGGGGGGAGACTCCTACAATGAGCAGTTCTTC.

This rearrangement joins TRBV19 to TRBJ2-2, with D perhaps matching TRBD1 (6 bases). In germline, CDR1 is LNHDA, CDR2 SQIVND (reference sequence). Trimming removed 6 bases at V and 6 bases at J, with 8 bases between. CDR3 length equals 12 residues. The CDR3, as DNA: TGTGCCAGTAGGCAGGGGCCCGGGGAGCTGTTTTTT. It yields the protein CASRQGPGELFF.

V is TRBV20-1 and J is TRBJ1-4, with 7 bases matching TRBD1. The CDR3 loop spans 13 amino acids. CDR1 DFQATT and CDR2 SNEGSKA come from the germline V gene (reference sequence). V shed 3 bases, J shed 7 bases, and the junction held 5 bases outside the gene matches. The CDR3 coding sequence is TGCAGTGCTAGTCAGACAGGGACTGAAAAACTGTTTTTT. This sequence encodes CSASQTGTEKLFF.

This clone was recorded only once. The genes are TRBV7-6 and TRBJ1-1; the D gene is possibly TRBD1 (5 bases). The V gene lost 5 bases and the J gene lost 1 base, with 14 bases spanning the gap. From germline, CDR1 is SGHVS and CDR2 FNYEAQ. The CDR3 spans 15 residues. The CDR3 region has the DNA TGTGCCAGCAGCCATAGGGCAGGGCGGAACACTGAAGCTTTCTTT. It encodes CASSHRAGRNTEAFF. Together with reference TRBV7-6 and TRBJ1-1, the CDR3 gives the full variable domain: GAGVSQSPRYKVTKRGQDVALRCDPISGHVSLYWYRQALGQGPEFLTYFNYEAQQDKSGLPNDRFSAERPEGSISTLTIQRTEQRDSAMYRCASSHRAGRNTEAFFGQGTRLTVV.

The chain uses TRBV27 and TRBJ2-1; D is possibly TRBD1 (7 bases). CDR3 size: 13 residues. The germline gives CDR1 MNHEY, CDR2 SMNVEV (reference sequence). V dropped 6 bases and J dropped 7 bases, with 13 bases sitting between them. The CDR3 nucleotides are TGTGCCAGCAGAGCAGGGGGGCTAAATGAGCAGTTCTTC. Protein sequence: CASRAGGLNEQFF.

The V gene is TRBV24-1, the J gene TRBJ1-1, with 9 nucleotides matching TRBD1. Germline V lookup: CDR1 KGHDR, CDR2 SFDVKD. The CDR3 totals 16 residues. This CDR3 reads CAPGKERQGERSEAFF. CDR3 bases: TGTGCTCCAGGTAAAGAGAGACAGGGGGAGCGTTCTGAAGCTTTCTTT.

Details on this clone: Additional DNA sequences in this sample encode the identical CDR3. This chain connects TRBV7-2 to TRBJ1-1; D remains ambiguous. This CDR3 is built from 14 residues. Germline CDR1 reads SGHTA; CDR2 reads FQGNSA. Trimming pared 2 bases from V and 0 bases from J, leaving 7 bases between. The CDR3 region has the DNA TGTGCCAGCAGCTTAAGAGGGCTGAACACTGAAGCTTTCTTT. Residues: CASSLRGLNTEAFF.

This clone was seen a handful of times. The chain joins TRBV7-2 to TRBJ2-1, with D unclear. V lost 5 bases and J 9 bases, leaving 8 bases between the germline ends. Per the germline V gene, CDR1 is SGHTA and CDR2 is FQGNSA. The CDR3 loop spans 11 amino acids. CDR3 sequence: CASSGSGEQFF. DNA of the CDR3: TGTGCCAGCAGCGGTTCGGGTGAGCAGTTCTTC.

The V and J genes are TRBV5-6 and TRBJ1-4; a possible D gene is TRBD1 (6 bases). V was pared by 5 bases and J by 8 bases, with 19 bases between. CDR1 and CDR2 (germline): SGHDT, YYEEEE. The CDR3 runs to 15 residues. CDR3 region: CASSLQGLRGEKLFF. DNA of the CDR3: TGTGCCAGCAGTTTACAGGGTCTACGAGGGGAAAAACTGTTTTTT. The full variable domain, rest sourced from reference TRBV5-6 and TRBJ1-4, is DAGVTQSPTHLIKTRGQQVTLRCSPKSGHDTVSWYQQALGQGPQFIFQYYEEEERQRGNFPDRFSGHQFPNYSSELNVNALLLGDSALYLCASSLQGLRGEKLFFGSGTQLSVL.

This clone has just one count. The chain carries TRBV7-2 and TRBJ1-2, with D unresolved. Trimming stripped 5 bases from V and 5 bases from J, with 15 bases between. The CDR3 loop spans 14 amino acids. Looked up from germline, CDR1 is SGHTA and CDR2 is FQGNSA. The CDR3 DNA follows: TGTGCCAGCAGCCGGGAGACCTTTGGATATGGCTACACCTTC. Translation: CASSRETFGYGYTF.

The V call is TRBV12-3 or TRBV12-4, the J call TRBJ1-6, with no clear D. With 3 bases removed from V and 14 bases from J, the gap between germline ends came to 8 bases. The CDR3 runs 11 residues. Written as DNA, the CDR3 is TGTGCCAGCAGTTTGGGAGGGTCCCTCCACTTT. Translating gives CASSLGGSLHF.

The chain employs TRBV7-2 and TRBJ2-4; D ambiguous. Per germline, CDR1 SGHTA and CDR2 FQGNSA. Trimming stripped 1 base from V and 6 bases from J, with 13 bases between. CDR3 length: 15 residues. The CDR3 coding sequence is TGTGCCAGCAGCTTAGAAGTCCAGGCCGTAAACATTCAGTACTTC. Protein sequence: CASSLEVQAVNIQYF. Filled out from reference TRBV7-2 and TRBJ2-4, the complete variable domain reads GAGVSQSPSNKVTEKGKDVELRCDPISGHTALYWYRQSLGQGLEFLIYFQGNSAPDKSGLPSDRFSAERTGGSVSTLTIQRTQQEDSAVYLCASSLEVQAVNIQYFGAGTRLSVL.

The rearrangement links TRBV5-6 to TRBJ1-2, with TRBD1 as a possible D gene (6 bases). The germline V gene has CDR1 SGHDT and CDR2 YYEEEE. The CDR3 is 14 amino acids. V shed 2 bases and J shed 1 base, with 9 bases lying between them. CDR3: CASSLGQLNYGYTF. The CDR3 DNA reads as TGTGCCAGCAGCTTAGGACAGCTTAACTATGGCTACACCTTC.

The CDR3 here is CASSLQSSPNTEAFF. CDR3 DNA sequence: TGCGCCAGCAGCTTACAGTCAAGTCCGAACACTGAAGCTTTCTTT. The chain employs TRBV5-1 and TRBJ1-1; no clear D. Germline CDR1 and CDR2: SGHRS and YFSETQ. The CDR3 totals 15 residues. V lost 2 bases and J lost 1, with 12 bases in between.

The chain is built from TRBV6-4 and TRBJ1-2; D remains ambiguous. Germline CDR1 and CDR2: MRHNA and SNTAGT. The CDR3 loop spans 16 amino acids. V dropped 6 bases and J dropped 4 bases, with 21 bases sitting between them. As DNA, the CDR3 is TGTGCCAGCAGCGCCACCACCACCGACACGATCTATGGCTACACCTTC. It specifies CASSATTTDTIYGYTF.

The V gene is TRBV3-1 (or the pseudogene TRBV3-2), the J gene TRBJ1-5, with TRBD1 identical over 9 bases. CDR1 is LGHDT and CDR2 is YNNKEL in the germline V gene (reference sequence). CDR3 length equals 16 residues. Trimming took 1 base from V and 8 from J; bases not matched to a gene: 9. CDR3 amino acids: CASSQGTGARGKPQHF. The CDR3 coding sequence is TGTGCCAGCAGCCAAGGGACAGGGGCGCGGGGCAAGCCCCAGCATTTT.

V is TRBV10-3 and J is TRBJ1-6, with 8 bases matching TRBD1. This CDR3 is 13 amino acids long. Germline V CDR1 and CDR2: ENHRY, SYGVKD. V trimming: 6 bases; J trimming: 8 bases; junction bases outside the gene matches: 3. The CDR3 DNA reads TGTGCCATCAGCCTGGACAGGGATTCACCCCTCCACTTT. It is translated as CAISLDRDSPLHF.

The chain has TRBV5-4 and TRBJ2-1, with TRBD2 matching over 7 bases. The trim removed 2 bases at V and 5 bases at J, leaving 4 bases unmatched. CDR3 size: 14 residues. Germline V CDR1 and CDR2: SGHNT, YYREEE (reference sequence). CDR3 in amino acids: CASSLSGVDNEQFF. The CDR3 region has the DNA TGTGCCAGCAGCTTAAGCGGGGTGGACAATGAGCAGTTCTTC.